This is a list of T cell receptor beta chains from one sample in a study of shared clonotypes between healthy human individuals. Libraries were prepared by immunoSEQ multiplex PCR; TCRdb keeps only in-frame clonotypes and omits some of them. Of about 2.3 million clones in the sample, 85% to 95% were seen once. Sequencing input: naive CD4+ T cells from PBMCs. These receptors came from a man aged 18 to 35 in good health. Some clones in this sample may be carry-over from other donors' samples. CDR3s include the opening cysteine and the closing phenylalanine or tryptophan.

TRBJ1-1,TRBV19,CASSSGNRARFRAEAFF
TRBJ2-1,TRBV5-1,CASSSLAEIYNEQFF
TRBJ1-2,TRBV5-4,CASSSATRQGAGDGYTF
TRBJ1-3,TRBV30,CAWSVGISSGNTIYF
TRBJ2-1,TRBV7-3,CASSLTPQGVYEQFF
TRBJ2-5,TRBV6-5,CASSLTGSETQYF
TRBJ1-1,TRBV28,CGSRGDTEAFF
TRBJ1-4,TRBV6-5,CASRAGGTTNEKLFF
TRBJ2-7,TRBV28,CASSFVSGGSYEQYF
TRBJ2-3,TRBV30,CAWSVLTDTQYF
TRBJ2-7,TRBV19,CASSIRGGSDEQYF
TRBJ2-1,TRBV7-9,CASSGYNEQFF
TRBJ2-7,TRBV15,CATSLRFGRFGSYEQYF
TRBJ1-1,TRBV28,CASSWVGRAPEAFF
TRBJ2-3,TRBV9,CASSVRLAGDTQYF
TRBJ2-1,TRBV2,CASAYNEQFF
TRBJ2-7,TRBV5-1,CASSADRVAYEQYF
TRBJ1-2,TRBV29-1,CSVTGGGVLSYGYTF
TRBJ1-5,TRBV5-8,CASSRGTGESNQPQHF
TRBJ2-3,TRBV25-1,CASSESYRGRNTQYF
TRBJ1-1,TRBV18,CASSPDMGQGVLKAFF
TRBJ2-7,TRBV7-6,CASSLIAGVAHEQYF
TRBJ1-1,TRBV9,CASSRTGGAGANTEAFF
TRBJ2-7,TRBV5-1,CASSLARGMVDEQYF
TRBJ1-1,TRBV27,CASSLGQGAWYTEAFF
TRBJ1-2,TRBV29-1,CSVERGTGGIYGYTF
TRBJ2-1,TRBV6-6,CASSPDYLHEQFF
TRBJ1-2,TRBV19,CASRPGPQAPGYTF